This T cell receptor (beta chain) emerged from a study of T cells in Graves' hyperthyroidism and ophthalmopathy. Overall study: Before treatment of any kind, peripheral blood was taken at initial diagnosis.

This clonotype was found a few times. Its specificity is not known. Broader study findings: Most thyroid clonotypes expanded above 0.001 were also detected in blood.

Patients affected by ophthalmopathy presented a Clinical Activity Score of at least 3, a NOSPECS grade of at least 4, and disease duration below 3 months. What was amplified from RNA transcripts were TCR beta CDR3 regions. HTBI primers were the set used in a first-round RT-PCR of the TCR CDR3. TCRdb re-derived calls from the multiplex PCR reads in MiXCR, one entry per CDR3 protein. The sample has about 520,000 distinct CDR3 sequences, about 24% seen once. CDR1 is SGHTA, CDR2 FQGTGA, per germline. CDR3 length: 15 amino acids. V dropped 1 base and J dropped 5 bases, with 14 bases sitting between them. The chain has TRBV7-3 and TRBJ2-5; a weak D match, TRBD2 (5 bases). Sequences were obtained from blood. This TCR was sampled from a woman aged 25 to 39 with Graves' ophthalmopathy. In DNA form, the CDR3 reads TGTGCCAGCAGCTTAAGCCCCGGGGTTGGGGAGACCCAGTACTTC. It translates to CASSLSPGVGETQYF. Full variable domain (missing parts from reference TRBV7-3 and TRBJ2-5): GAGVSQTPSNKVTEKGKYVELRCDPISGHTALYWYRQSLGQGPEFLIYFQGTGAADDSGLPNDRFFAVRPEGSVSTLKIQRTERGDSAVYLCASSLSPGVGETQYFGPGTRLLVL.